This TCR beta chain appears in the sequencing data of a study of a mutant IDH1 vaccine in newly diagnosed glioma. Study at large: In weeks 1, 3, 5, 7, 11, 15, 19 and 23, patients were vaccinated. Before enrollment, patients got radiotherapy alone, temozolomide alone, or mostly the combination. The study started vaccination 4-6 weeks after radiotherapy alone, or with temozolomide cycles.

This clone was counted a few times. Its specificity is not known. Regarding time point: week 23, last vaccination. Vaccination used 300 ug of mutant IDH1 20-mer peptide per dose, with topical imiquimod. TCRdb's copy holds only in-frame clones and misses some; the assay was immunoSEQ multiplex PCR. In the table there are tens of thousands of clones, more than 75% of which are singletons. The V end lost 5 bases, the J end lost 1 base, and 2 bases lay between the germline ends. Germline V lookup: CDR1 MDHEN, CDR2 SYDVKM. This CDR3 contains 11 residues. Sequenced material: PBMCs, taken from a glioma patient whose treatment included an IDH1 peptide vaccine. This clonotype originated in a man in his forties or fifties with glioma. The chain has TRBV28 and TRBJ1-2; D is uncertain. The CDR3 loop is CASSVNYGYTF. The DNA for the CDR3 is TGTGCCAGCAGTGTTAACTATGGCTACACCTTC.